Below are 18 T cell receptor beta chains sequenced from a single sample in a study of T cell responses to AZD1222 COVID-19 vaccine. Generated by immunoSEQ multiplex PCR, the TCRdb table keeps only in-frame clones and is missing some. This repertoire shows around 120,000 clones, 92% found once; its top ten account for 13% to 15%. This material consisted of peripheral blood, taken on day 0 of AZD1222 vaccination. The source of these receptors is an adult in good health.

By share, this clone counts as medium-sized (0.01 to 0.1%). The chain employs TRBV2 and TRBJ2-2; D remains unclear. CDR1 is SNHLY, CDR2 FYNNEI, per germline. The CDR3 runs 14 residues. Trimming cost V 0 bases and J 5 bases, with 7 bases left between them. This chain's CDR3 is CASSEAEWTGELFF. In nucleotides, the CDR3 is TGTGCCAGCAGTGAAGCCGAGTGGACCGGGGAGCTGTTTTTT.

The chain is built from TRBV19 and TRBJ1-5, with 9 bases aligning to TRBD1. The V and J ends lost 3 bases and 6 bases, in that order; junction bases with no gene match: 0. From germline, CDR1 is LNHDA and CDR2 SQIVND (reference sequence). The length of the CDR3 is 13 residues. CDR3 protein: CASSMDRGQPQHF. Here the CDR3 DNA reads TGTGCCAGTAGTATGGACAGGGGTCAGCCCCAGCATTTT.

V and J are TRBV7-2 and TRBJ1-2, with D possibly matching TRBD1 (5 bases). The ends were cut back, 4 bases at V and 4 bases at J, with 10 bases in the middle. The V gene's germline CDR1 is SGHTA and CDR2 FQGNSA. This CDR3 comprises 13 residues. The CDR3 nucleotides are TGTGCCAGCAGCTCCCAGGGTTCCTATGGCTACACCTTC. Translating it yields CASSSQGSYGYTF.

This clone was picked up a small number of times. The V call is TRBV10-3, the J call TRBJ2-2; TRBD1 agrees at 7 bases. The length of the CDR3 is 17 residues. Germline V CDR1 and CDR2: ENHRY, SYGVKD. With 0 bases clipped from V and 4 bases from J, the junction kept 8 bases outside the gene matches. CDR3 in amino acids: CAISESMGAGGTGELFF. The CDR3 DNA is TGTGCCATCAGTGAGTCGATGGGGGCAGGGGGCACCGGGGAGCTGTTTTTT.

The rearrangement uses TRBV5-1 and TRBJ1-6; the D is unclear. The CDR3 extends over 14 amino acids. Germline loops: CDR1 SGHRS, CDR2 YFSETQ. Trimming pared 0 bases from V and 10 bases from J, leaving 11 bases between. The CDR3 region is CASSLEGSGSPLHF. In nucleotides, the CDR3 is TGCGCCAGCAGCTTGGAAGGGTCTGGCTCACCCCTCCACTTT.

The CDR3 coding sequence is TGCGCCAGCAGCCAAGATCGCCGGACGGACCAGCCCCAGCATTTT. It codes for CASSQDRRTDQPQHF. V and J are TRBV4-1 and TRBJ1-5; no clear D gene. The germline V gene has CDR1 MGHRA and CDR2 YSYEKL. CDR3 size: 15 residues. The germline V and J ends were trimmed by 0 bases and 7 bases, with 13 bases remaining between them.

The V and J genes are TRBV4-3 and TRBJ1-1, with TRBD1 as a possible D gene (6 bases). The V end was cut by 0 bases, the J end by 0 bases, with 11 bases between. The CDR3 has 16 residues. Germline lookup yields CDR1 LGHNA and CDR2 YSLEER. CDR3 nucleotide sequence: TGCGCCAGCAGCCAAGATAGGGGGACATTGAACACTGAAGCTTTCTTT. The encoded protein is CASSQDRGTLNTEAFF.

This chain connects TRBV4-3 to TRBJ1-1; D ambiguous. Germline assignment: CDR1 LGHNA and CDR2 YSLEER. This CDR3 region has 13 residues. The V and J ends lost 0 bases and 2 bases respectively, with 4 bases between them. The CDR3, as DNA: TGCGCCAGCAGCCAAGACTTCAACACTGAAGCTTTCTTT. It translates to CASSQDFNTEAFF.

V usage is TRBV12-3 or TRBV12-4 and J usage is TRBJ1-2; perhaps TRBD1 as D (5 bases). V gave up 6 bases and J gave up 8 bases, with 13 bases separating them. The CDR3 spans 12 residues. The CDR3 DNA reads as TGTGCCAGCAGCGCGGTGGGGGTCGGCTACACCTTC. Its protein is CASSAVGVGYTF.

V and J are TRBV5-1 and TRBJ2-7; possible D gene TRBD1, 6 bases. CDR1 is SGHRS and CDR2 is YFSETQ in the germline V gene. V lost 4 bases to trimming and J lost 6 bases, with 17 bases between them. The CDR3 spans 14 residues. This CDR3 is CASSAGTTSFEQYF. The CDR3 DNA follows: TGCGCCAGCAGCGCCGGGACAACCAGCTTCGAGCAGTACTTC.

This sequence joins TRBV4-3 and TRBJ2-3; 10 nucleotides agree with TRBD2. The CDR3 length is 18 residues. With V trimmed by 0 bases and J by 3 bases, 9 bases remained unmatched. CDR1 and CDR2 (germline): LGHNA, YSLEER. The CDR3 region is CASSQEIRASGGTDTQYF. The CDR3 nucleotides read TGCGCCAGCAGCCAAGAAATTCGTGCTAGCGGGGGTACAGATACGCAGTATTTT.

This clone came up once. V gene TRBV6-5 combines with J gene TRBJ2-1; D not certain. Germline V lookup: CDR1 MNHEY, CDR2 SVGAGI. Trimming shortened V by 6 bases and J by 3 bases, and 15 bases separated the two germline ends. The CDR3 is 15 residues long. The CDR3 loop is CASSPLLVSYNEQFF. In nucleotides, the CDR3 is TGTGCCAGCAGCCCCCTTCTGGTCAGCTACAATGAGCAGTTCTTC.

The gene calls are TRBV27 and TRBJ1-6, with TRBD1 as a possible D gene (6 bases). V lost 6 bases to trimming and J lost 8 bases, with 17 bases between them. Looked up from germline, CDR1 is MNHEY and CDR2 is SMNVEV (reference sequence). The CDR3 runs to 15 residues. CDR3 nucleotides: TGTGCCAGCAGAACCAGGACAGCTCCAGATTCACCCCTCCACTTT. Amino acids: CASRTRTAPDSPLHF.

The rearrangement uses TRBV19 and TRBJ1-4; D might be TRBD1 (6 bases). From germline, CDR1 is LNHDA and CDR2 SQIVND (reference sequence). Between the trimmed V and J ends, which lost 10 bases and 0 bases, there was a span of 15 bases. The CDR3 spans 15 residues. The CDR3 DNA sequence: TGTGCCACCGCCGTGGGGGCAACAACTAATGAAAAACTGTTTTTT. It yields the protein CATAVGATTNEKLFF.

The V and J genes are TRBV2 and TRBJ1-5, with TRBD1 as a possible D gene (6 bases). The CDR3 totals 12 residues. CDR1 is SNHLY, CDR2 FYNNEI, per germline. Trimming left V 7 bases short and J 5 bases short, with 9 bases between. CDR3 loop: CASNREDQPQHF. In DNA, the CDR3 is TGTGCCAGCAACAGGGAGGATCAGCCCCAGCATTTT. Supplemented by reference TRBV2 and TRBJ1-5, the full variable domain reads EPEVTQTPSHQVTQMGQEVILRCVPISNHLYFYWYRQILGQKVEFLVSFYNNEISEKSEIFDDQFSVERPDGSNFTLKIRSTKLEDSAMYFCASNREDQPQHFGDGTRLSIL.

The gene calls are TRBV27 and TRBJ1-4; 7 bases fit TRBD1. The CDR3 is made up of 15 amino acids. Germline V lookup: CDR1 MNHEY, CDR2 SMNVEV (reference sequence). V trimming: 4 bases; J trimming: 2 bases; junction bases outside the gene matches: 4. The CDR3 sequence is CASSSRGVTNEKLFF. The DNA for the CDR3 is TGTGCCAGCAGTTCCAGGGGGGTTACTAATGAAAAACTGTTTTTT.

The gene calls are TRBV27 and TRBJ2-6; 14 bases align to TRBD2. This CDR3 has 18 residues. Germline V CDR1 and CDR2: MNHEY, SMNVEV (reference sequence). Trimming at V came to 6 bases and at J to 4 bases, leaving 8 bases not matched to a gene. The CDR3 region is CASSPGLAGDLGANVLTF. The CDR3 DNA follows: TGTGCCAGCAGCCCGGGACTAGCGGGAGACTTGGGGGCCAACGTCCTGACTTTC. Drawing the rest from reference TRBV27 and TRBJ2-6, the complete variable domain is EAQVTQNPRYLITVTGKKLTVTCSQNMNHEYMSWYRQDPGLGLRQIYYSMNVEVTDKGDVPEGYKVSRKEKRNFPLILESPSPNQTSLYFCASSPGLAGDLGANVLTFGAGSRLTVL.

The rearrangement uses TRBV7-9 and TRBJ2-1, with TRBD2 matching 8 bases. Germline loops: CDR1 SEHNR, CDR2 FQNEAQ (reference sequence). J gave up 7 bases and V 4 bases, and 12 bases lay outside the gene matches. The CDR3 is 16 amino acids. The CDR3 DNA reads as TGTGCCAGCAGCTACAATCCGGGACTAGTAGGAAATGAGCAGTTCTTC. Protein product: CASSYNPGLVGNEQFF.